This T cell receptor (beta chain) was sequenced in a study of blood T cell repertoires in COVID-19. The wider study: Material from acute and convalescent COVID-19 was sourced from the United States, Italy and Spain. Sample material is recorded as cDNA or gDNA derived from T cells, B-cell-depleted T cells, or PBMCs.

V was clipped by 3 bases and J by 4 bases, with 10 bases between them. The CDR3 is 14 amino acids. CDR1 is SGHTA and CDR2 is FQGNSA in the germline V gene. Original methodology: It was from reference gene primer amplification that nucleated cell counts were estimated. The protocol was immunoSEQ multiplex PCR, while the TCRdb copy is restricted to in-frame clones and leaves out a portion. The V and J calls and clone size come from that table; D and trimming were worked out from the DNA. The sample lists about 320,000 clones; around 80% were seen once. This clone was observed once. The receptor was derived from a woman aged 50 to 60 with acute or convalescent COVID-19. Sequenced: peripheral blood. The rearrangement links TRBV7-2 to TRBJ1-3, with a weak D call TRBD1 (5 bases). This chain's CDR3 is CASSLGRAGNTIYF. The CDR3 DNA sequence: TGTGCCAGCAGCTTGGGCAGGGCCGGAAACACCATATATTTT.